These 32 T cell receptor beta chains share one sample of origin, sequenced in a study of control samples from healthy donors and cancer patients. The data were produced by immunoSEQ multiplex PCR, yet TCRdb's version contains in-frame clones alone and is incomplete. The sample has 190,000 or so clones, roughly 91% seen once. Sequences were obtained from blood. Receptors originate from a man aged 18 to 29 in good health.

The V call is TRBV6-2 or TRBV6-3, the J call TRBJ2-3, with no clear D. Trimming left V 5 bases short and J 6 bases short, with 21 bases between. Germline CDR1 MNHEY, CDR2 SVGEGT. The CDR3 covers 16 residues. This CDR3 is CASSPLDLAGADTQYF. The CDR3 DNA reads as TGTGCCAGCAGTCCCCTGGACCTTGCCGGTGCCGATACGCAGTATTTT.

The chain has TRBV30 and TRBJ2-7; TRBD1 aligns across 8 bases. Germline V lookup: CDR1 GTSNPN, CDR2 SVGIG (reference sequence). There are 12 residues in the CDR3. The V and J ends lost 8 bases and 2 bases, in that order; junction bases with no gene match: 5. Here the CDR3 reads CAADRDAYEQYF. Here the CDR3 DNA reads TGTGCCGCGGACAGGGACGCCTACGAGCAGTACTTC.

This chain uses TRBV18 with TRBJ1-2, with a weak D call TRBD1 (5 bases). Trimming pared 4 bases from V and 0 bases from J, leaving 12 bases between. The CDR3 runs to 15 residues. CDR1 KGHSH and CDR2 LQKENI come from the germline V gene. CDR3 nucleotide sequence: TGTGCCAGCTCACTCGGGACGGCAACTAACTATGGCTACACCTTC. Translation: CASSLGTATNYGYTF.

There are a few counts of this clone. The V call is TRBV6-5, the J call TRBJ2-7, with 8 bases fitting TRBD1. The V and J ends lost 5 bases and 2 bases, in that order; junction bases with no gene match: 8. In germline, CDR1 is MNHEY, CDR2 SVGAGI. The CDR3 has 15 amino acids. CDR3 protein: CASSKTGARAYEQYF. The CDR3 coding sequence is TGTGCCAGCAGTAAGACAGGGGCACGGGCCTACGAGCAGTACTTC.

The rearrangement joins TRBV12-5 to TRBJ2-7; the D call may be TRBD1 or TRBD2 (5 bases each). The CDR3 runs to 15 residues. V was shortened by 0 bases and J by 0 bases, with 9 bases between the two germline ends. Germline V gene lookup returns CDR1 LGHNT and CDR2 FRNRAP. This CDR3 is CASGLVRDGSYEQYF. The CDR3 DNA reads TGTGCTAGTGGTTTGGTACGGGACGGCTCCTACGAGCAGTACTTC.

CDR3 residues: CSASSPTYEQYF. In DNA, the CDR3 is TGCAGTGCTAGTAGCCCGACCTACGAGCAGTACTTC. The V call is TRBV20-1, the J call TRBJ2-7; D unresolved. The V end lost 3 bases, the J end lost 2 bases, and 8 bases lay between the germline ends. CDR1 is DFQATT, CDR2 SNEGSKA, per germline (reference sequence). The CDR3 loop spans 12 amino acids.

This sequence joins TRBV9 and TRBJ2-1; D uncertain. Germline CDR1 is SGDLS and CDR2 is YYNGEE. CDR3 length equals 12 residues. The V gene lost 4 bases and the J gene lost 10 bases, with 12 bases spanning the gap. The CDR3 DNA reads TGTGCCAGCAGCCGTAACGACGGCGAGCAGTTCTTC. It encodes CASSRNDGEQFF.

The V and J genes are TRBV11-1 and TRBJ2-1; perhaps TRBD2 as D (6 bases). Germline V gene data show CDR1 as SGHAT and CDR2 as FQDESV (reference sequence). CDR3 length equals 14 residues. V gave up 5 bases and J gave up 3 bases, with 11 bases separating them. For the CDR3, the DNA is TGTGCCAGCAGCAATAGGAGGGGCTACAATGAGCAGTTCTTC. Its protein product is CASSNRRGYNEQFF.

CDR3 nucleotide sequence: TGTGCCAGCAAACGTAACAGGGGAACTAATGAAAAACTGTTTTTT. Translated, it gives CASKRNRGTNEKLFF. The V and J genes are TRBV6-5 and TRBJ1-4; 7 bases match TRBD1. The germline V gene encodes CDR1 MNHEY and CDR2 SVGAGI. V lost 7 bases to trimming and J lost 1 base; unmatched junction nucleotides: 6. This CDR3 contains 15 residues.

V is TRBV5-6 and J is TRBJ2-7, with 9 bases identical to TRBD1. The V segment lost 3 bases and the J segment 2 bases; nucleotides outside the gene matches: 3. The V gene's germline CDR1 is SGHDT and CDR2 YYEEEE. The CDR3 runs 14 residues. The CDR3: CASSWDRVTYEQYF. As DNA, the CDR3 is TGTGCCAGCAGCTGGGACAGGGTGACCTACGAGCAGTACTTC.

This clone was observed a few times. The J gene is TRBJ1-1, the V gene TRBV5-1, with 10 positions matching TRBD1. Germline trimming cut 4 bases from V and 3 bases from J; bases unmatched to any gene: 6. From germline, CDR1 is SGHRS and CDR2 YFSETQ. This CDR3 contains 15 residues. The CDR3, as DNA: TGCGCCAGCAGCCCCACCGGGACAGGGGACACTGAAGCTTTCTTT. Translated: CASSPTGTGDTEAFF. Full variable domain (rest looked up from reference TRBV5-1 and TRBJ1-1): KAGVTQTPRYLIKTRGQQVTLSCSPISGHRSVSWYQQTPGQGLQFLFEYFSETQRNKGNFPGRFSGRQFSNSRSEMNVSTLELGDSALYLCASSPTGTGDTEAFFGQGTRLTVV.

The rearrangement links TRBV30 to TRBJ1-6; 7 bases line up with TRBD1. Germline CDR1 GTSNPN, CDR2 SVGIG (reference sequence). The CDR3 is made up of 14 amino acids. With V trimmed by 4 bases and J by 7 bases, 7 bases remained unmatched. CDR3 DNA sequence: TGTGCCTGGACCAAGAGGACAGGAAATTCACCCCTCCACTTT. This sequence encodes CAWTKRTGNSPLHF.

The V and J genes are TRBV15 and TRBJ2-5; D unclear. The V gene lost 6 bases and the J gene lost 0 bases, with 8 bases spanning the gap. In germline, CDR1 is LNHNV, CDR2 YYDKDF (reference sequence). This CDR3 region has 13 residues. CDR3 in DNA: TGTGCCACCAGGGCTAGGGACCAAGAGACCCAGTACTTC. This encodes CATRARDQETQYF.

The CDR3 is CASRSIGREDTIYF. As DNA, the CDR3 is TGTGCCAGCAGATCTATCGGGAGAGAGGACACCATATATTTT. This sequence joins TRBV2 and TRBJ1-3; D gene uncertain. Deletions cut 6 bases from V and 8 bases from J, with 17 bases between. CDR3 length: 14 amino acids. Germline CDR1 reads SNHLY; CDR2 reads FYNNEI.

V gene TRBV24-1 combines with J gene TRBJ2-5; no clear D gene. The CDR3 consists of 12 residues. Germline assignment: CDR1 KGHDR and CDR2 SFDVKD. Deletions cut 6 bases from V and 0 bases from J, with 4 bases between. Here the CDR3 reads CATSLDQETQYF. In nucleotides, the CDR3 is TGTGCCACCAGTCTAGACCAAGAGACCCAGTACTTC.

This sequence joins TRBV29-1 and TRBJ2-3; TRBD2 matches at 7 bases. The germline gives CDR1 SQVTM, CDR2 ANQGSEA. V trimming: 6 bases; J trimming: 6 bases; junction bases outside the gene matches: 0. This CDR3 contains 10 residues. CDR3 nucleotides: TGCAGCGTGACTAGCGATACGCAGTATTTT. This codes for CSVTSDTQYF.

The V gene is TRBV5-1, the J gene TRBJ2-3; D remains ambiguous. The CDR3 covers 15 residues. From germline, CDR1 is SGHRS and CDR2 YFSETQ. Trimming shortened V by 5 bases and J by 4 bases, and 17 bases separated the two germline ends. This CDR3 is CASSSGLVIADTQYF. CDR3 DNA sequence: TGCGCCAGCAGTTCCGGATTAGTCATCGCAGATACGCAGTATTTT. Full variable domain (remainder filled in from reference TRBV5-1 and TRBJ2-3): KAGVTQTPRYLIKTRGQQVTLSCSPISGHRSVSWYQQTPGQGLQFLFEYFSETQRNKGNFPGRFSGRQFSNSRSEMNVSTLELGDSALYLCASSSGLVIADTQYFGPGTRLTVL.

The V call is TRBV20-1, the J call TRBJ2-5; D is perhaps TRBD2 (5 bases). The CDR3 extends over 10 amino acids. Germline CDR1 is DFQATT and CDR2 is SNEGSKA (reference sequence). V was cut by 6 bases and J by 5 bases, with 7 bases left in between. CDR3 amino acids: CSAQRETQYF. The CDR3 DNA sequence: TGCAGTGCCCAGCGGGAGACCCAGTACTTC.

This chain connects TRBV27 to TRBJ2-7; the match to TRBD1 covers 8 bases. Looked up from germline, CDR1 is MNHEY and CDR2 is SMNVEV (reference sequence). CDR3 length: 15 amino acids. The trim removed 2 bases at V and 4 bases at J, leaving 7 bases unmatched. CDR3 protein: CASSLGQGRPYEQYF. The DNA of the CDR3 is TGTGCCAGCAGTTTAGGACAGGGTCGTCCTTACGAGCAGTACTTC.

The chain combines TRBV5-1 with TRBJ2-1, with TRBD1 as a possible D gene (8 bases). V was shortened by 1 base and J by 7 bases, with 12 bases between the two germline ends. Germline-derived CDR1 and CDR2 are SGHRS and YFSETQ. The CDR3 spans 14 residues. The CDR3 reads CASSLLQGGNEQFF. Written as DNA, the CDR3 is TGCGCCAGCAGCTTGTTACAGGGGGGGAATGAGCAGTTCTTC.

This clone showed up just once. The genes are TRBV24-1 and TRBJ2-7, with a possible D match to TRBD1 (5 bases). V shed 2 bases and J shed 9 bases, with 10 bases lying between them. The CDR3 totals 12 residues. Germline CDR1 KGHDR, CDR2 SFDVKD. CDR3 in amino acids: CATSDSTGRQYF. DNA for the CDR3: TGTGCCACCAGTGATTCCACAGGTAGGCAGTACTTC.

J is TRBJ1-1 and V is TRBV18; D call uncertain. The germline V gene has CDR1 KGHSH and CDR2 LQKENI. The germline V and J ends were trimmed by 3 bases and 3 bases, with 14 bases remaining between them. The CDR3 sequence is 15 residues long. For the CDR3, the DNA is TGTGCCAGCTCACCTTCGGCAGGTTCGGACACTGAAGCTTTCTTT. This translates into CASSPSAGSDTEAFF.

The chain recombines TRBV4-2 with TRBJ2-5; perhaps TRBD1 as D (5 bases). Germline CDR1 LGHNA, CDR2 YNFKEQ. V was trimmed by 1 base and J by 0 bases, leaving 9 bases between them. The CDR3 is 15 residues long. The CDR3 reads CASSQGTTNQETQYF. DNA for the CDR3: TGTGCCAGCAGCCAAGGGACAACAAACCAAGAGACCCAGTACTTC.

The J gene is TRBJ2-5, the V gene TRBV6-5; 9 bases fit TRBD2. Unmatched junction bases numbered 11, after V lost 10 bases and J lost 5 bases. This CDR3 contains 14 residues. Germline V gene data show CDR1 as MNHEY and CDR2 as SVGAGI. CDR3 in DNA: TGTGCCACCGCGACGGCGGGGGGGCTCGAGACCCAGTACTTC. It encodes CATATAGGLETQYF.

V is TRBV25-1 and J is TRBJ2-1, with TRBD1 matching 8 bases. CDR1 and CDR2 from the germline V gene are MGHDK and SYGVNS. V shed 4 bases, J shed 3 bases, and the junction held 5 bases outside the gene matches. This CDR3 is 15 amino acids long. This chain's CDR3 is CASSARTGFYNEQFF. In DNA form, the CDR3 reads TGTGCCAGCAGTGCCCGGACAGGGTTCTACAATGAGCAGTTCTTC.

V is TRBV27 and J is TRBJ1-5; D unresolved. The V end lost 5 bases, the J end lost 4 bases, and 9 bases lay between the germline ends. Germline V gives CDR1 MNHEY, CDR2 SMNVEV (reference sequence). The length of the CDR3 is 13 residues. The CDR3: CASSTGRNQPQHF. DNA of the CDR3: TGTGCCAGCAGTACCGGACGAAATCAGCCCCAGCATTTT.

The chain carries TRBV6-1 and TRBJ2-7; D call uncertain. Germline V lookup: CDR1 MNHNS, CDR2 SASEGT. This CDR3 comprises 12 residues. Trimming left V 1 base short and J 12 bases short, with 13 bases between. The CDR3 DNA follows: TGTGCCAGCAGTGAAGGGCCGGGTAGGAGGTACTTC. It specifies CASSEGPGRRYF.

The rearrangement uses TRBV18 and TRBJ1-5, with no clear D. This CDR3 spans 14 amino acids. V lost 2 bases and J lost 0, with 5 bases in between. Germline-derived CDR1 and CDR2 are KGHSH and LQKENI. The CDR3 protein is CASSPGFSNQPQHF. CDR3 DNA sequence: TGTGCCAGCTCACCAGGATTTAGCAATCAGCCCCAGCATTTT.

The rearrangement uses TRBV3-1 (or the pseudogene TRBV3-2) and TRBJ2-2; D might be TRBD2 (5 bases). The length of the CDR3 is 15 residues. The V and J ends lost 1 base and 7 bases respectively, with 13 bases between them. The germline CDR1 and CDR2 sequences are LGHDT and YNNKEL (reference sequence). CDR3 DNA: TGTGCCAGCAGCCAAGTAAGGGCAGGAGGCGGGGAGCTGTTTTTT. This gives the protein CASSQVRAGGGELFF.

V is TRBV11-3 and J is TRBJ2-2; no definite D call. Germline CDR1 reads SGHNT; CDR2 reads YENEEA. Trimming left V 1 base short and J 3 bases short, with 9 bases between. The CDR3 extends over 15 amino acids. The CDR3 is CASSLVGRDTGELFF. Written as DNA, the CDR3 is TGTGCCAGCAGCTTAGTCGGCAGAGACACCGGGGAGCTGTTTTTT.

The chain is built from TRBV7-9 and TRBJ1-3, with D unresolved. The CDR3 has 14 amino acids. Looked up from germline, CDR1 is SEHNR and CDR2 is FQNEAQ (reference sequence). With 1 base removed from V and 1 base from J, the gap between germline ends came to 5 bases. The CDR3 region is CASSLVGSGNTIYF. Written as DNA, the CDR3 is TGTGCCAGCAGCTTAGTAGGGTCTGGAAACACCATATATTTT.

J is TRBJ1-1 and V is TRBV24-1; D unclear. The CDR3 is 12 residues long. Trimming removed 9 bases at V and 1 base at J, with 8 bases between. The germline V gene has CDR1 KGHDR and CDR2 SFDVKD. In DNA, the CDR3 is TGTGCCACCCACCCCCGGAACACTGAAGCTTTCTTT. Its translation is CATHPRNTEAFF.